This entry lists 7 T cell receptor beta chains sequenced from one sample in a study of blood T cell repertoires in COVID-19. TCRdb's copy holds only in-frame clones and misses some; the assay was immunoSEQ multiplex PCR. The sample records 63,000 or so clones, around 82% being singletons. Specimen: peripheral blood. These TCRs come from a man at least 80 years old with active COVID-19.

This chain's CDR3 is CASSLVVGRGGEQYF. CDR3 in DNA: TGCGCCAGCAGCTTGGTTGTCGGGAGAGGAGGAGAGCAGTACTTC. The genes are TRBV5-1 and TRBJ2-7, with D perhaps TRBD2 (6 bases). Germline V CDR1 and CDR2: SGHRS, YFSETQ. Trimming stripped 0 bases from V and 7 bases from J, with 17 bases between. The CDR3 totals 15 residues. Full variable domain (missing parts from reference TRBV5-1 and TRBJ2-7): KAGVTQTPRYLIKTRGQQVTLSCSPISGHRSVSWYQQTPGQGLQFLFEYFSETQRNKGNFPGRFSGRQFSNSRSEMNVSTLELGDSALYLCASSLVVGRGGEQYFGPGTRLTVT.

The chain links TRBV6-5 to TRBJ2-7; 8 positions agree with TRBD1. The CDR3 is made up of 15 amino acids. V lost 6 bases, J lost 4 bases, and 11 bases stayed unmatched. CDR1 MNHEY and CDR2 SVGAGI come from the germline V gene. The CDR3 reads CASRKVSGGEYEQYF. CDR3 bases: TGTGCCAGCAGAAAGGTCTCAGGGGGCGAATACGAGCAGTACTTC.

The genes are TRBV5-6 and TRBJ2-1; 10 bases are a match to TRBD2. CDR3 length equals 15 residues. The trim removed 4 bases at V and 7 bases at J, leaving 8 bases unmatched. Germline CDR1 is SGHDT and CDR2 is YYEEEE. The CDR3 coding sequence is TGTGCCAGCAGCCGTAGCGGGAGGACAGGGAATGAGCAGTTCTTC. Translating gives CASSRSGRTGNEQFF.

CDR3 sequence: CASSLRGTPWGEQYF. The CDR3 DNA follows: TGTGCCAGCAGCTTAAGAGGGACTCCCTGGGGAGAGCAGTACTTC. The chain joins TRBV11-2 to TRBJ2-7, with D perhaps TRBD2 (6 bases). Germline V gene sequence: CDR1 SGHAT, CDR2 FQNNGV. The CDR3 length is 15 residues. The V end was cut by 2 bases, the J end by 7 bases, with 18 bases between.

This chain joins TRBV7-9 and TRBJ2-1; D not certain. Germline-derived CDR1 and CDR2 are SEHNR and FQNEAQ (reference sequence). V lost 3 bases and J 8 bases, leaving 20 bases between the germline ends. The CDR3 loop spans 16 amino acids. The CDR3 region is CASSLVVGSRKHEQFF. The DNA of the CDR3 is TGTGCCAGCAGCTTGGTCGTTGGTAGCCGGAAACATGAGCAGTTCTTC. The full variable domain, completed using reference TRBV7-9 and TRBJ2-1, is DTGVSQNPRHKITKRGQNVTFRCDPISEHNRLYWYRQTLGQGPEFLTYFQNEAQLEKSRLLSDRFSAERPKGSFSTLEIQRTEQGDSAMYLCASSLVVGSRKHEQFFGPGTRLTVL.

The chain recombines TRBV3-1 (or the pseudogene TRBV3-2) with TRBJ2-5; 13 nucleotides line up with TRBD2. Unmatched junction bases numbered 9, after V lost 3 bases and J lost 2 bases. From germline, CDR1 is LGHDT and CDR2 YNNKEL (reference sequence). This CDR3 is 18 amino acids long. The CDR3 sequence is CASSQAGLAGIYQETQYF. CDR3 DNA: TGTGCCAGCAGCCAGGCGGGACTAGCGGGAATATATCAAGAGACCCAGTACTTC.

The CDR3 sequence: CASSPGGTSLSTDTQYF. The CDR3 DNA reads as TGCGCCAGCAGCCCGGGGGGGACTAGCTTAAGCACAGATACGCAGTATTTT. The chain carries TRBV5-1 and TRBJ2-3, with 9 bases matching TRBD2. With 4 bases clipped from V and 0 bases from J, the junction kept 9 bases outside the gene matches. The CDR3 runs 17 residues. Germline V gene lookup returns CDR1 SGHRS and CDR2 YFSETQ.